The source of this T cell receptor beta chain is a study of tumor-infiltrating lymphocytes in primary liver carcinoma. The source material, about 18-33 mg of unsorted bulk tissue, was used to co-extract RNA and DNA. Making TCR beta cDNA involved around 540 ng total RNA and a constant-region primer. Nested multiplex PCR, run for three rounds with slightly modified ARM-PCR, yielded TCR beta libraries. Running about 11 cycles apiece, the first two PCR rounds relied on TRBV1-TRBV30 forward primers together with a C-beta reverse primer. TCRdb passed the multiplex PCR reads through MiXCR, listing each CDR3 protein once. The data contain 80,000 or so distinct CDR3 sequences, 70% to 80% of them singletons. With regard to this clonotype: Its matching antigen is unknown. One end of the junction fails to match germline, which may point to a read error.

The germline V gene has CDR1 SGHVS and CDR2 FQNEAQ. The CDR3 runs to 16 residues. Findings of the study overall: Overlap in tumor-adjacent and tumor-blood pairs fell below that of tumor region pairs.

This sequence originates from a woman aged 55-70 years with primary liver carcinoma and hepatitis B virus infection. V gene TRBV7-8 combines with J gene TRBJ2-4; 9 bases match TRBD2. Sequences were obtained from liver tumor tissue from sampling region 4. Subset of the sample: tumor region T4, right-lateral pole. This chain's CDR3 is CASSLLGGRAENVQYF. CDR3 sequence (DNA): TGTGCCAGTAGCTTATTGGGCGGGAGGGCCGAGAACGTTCAGTACTTC.